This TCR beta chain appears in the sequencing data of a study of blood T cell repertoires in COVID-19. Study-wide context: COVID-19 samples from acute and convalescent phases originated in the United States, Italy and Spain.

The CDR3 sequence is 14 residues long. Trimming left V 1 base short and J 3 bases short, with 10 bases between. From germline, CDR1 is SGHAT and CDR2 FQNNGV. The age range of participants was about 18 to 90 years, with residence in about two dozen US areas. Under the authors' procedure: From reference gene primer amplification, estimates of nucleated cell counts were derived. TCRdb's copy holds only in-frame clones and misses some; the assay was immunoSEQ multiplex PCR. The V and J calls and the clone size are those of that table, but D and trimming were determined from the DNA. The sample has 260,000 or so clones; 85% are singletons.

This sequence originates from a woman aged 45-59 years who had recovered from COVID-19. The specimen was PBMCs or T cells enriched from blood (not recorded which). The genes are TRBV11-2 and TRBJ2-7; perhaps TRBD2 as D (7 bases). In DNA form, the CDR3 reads TGTGCCAGCAGCTTAGTAGGGGGGGGCTACGAGCAGTACTTC. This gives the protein CASSLVGGGYEQYF.